The T cell receptor beta chain described here comes from a study of shared clonotypes between healthy human individuals. The table came from immunoSEQ multiplex PCR; TCRdb's copy has only in-frame clones and leaves some out. The repertoire holds 550,000 to 750,000 clones, roughly nine tenths seen once, with 24% in the top ten. CD45RO-negative, CCR7-positively selected cells formed the naive CD8 fraction, excluding terminally differentiated effector memory CD45RA+ cells. J lost 7 bases, V lost 0 bases, and 9 bases had no gene match. CDR1 is SGHAT and CDR2 is FQNNGV in the germline V gene. The CDR3 is 16 residues long.

Specimen: naive CD8+ T cells sorted from blood. The receptor was derived from a man aged 25 to 40 in good health. The rearrangement uses TRBV11-2 and TRBJ2-1, with 7 nucleotides matching TRBD1. The CDR3 is CASSLEGQGVGNEQFF. The DNA for the CDR3 is TGTGCCAGCAGCTTAGAGGGGCAGGGGGTTGGAAATGAGCAGTTCTTC.